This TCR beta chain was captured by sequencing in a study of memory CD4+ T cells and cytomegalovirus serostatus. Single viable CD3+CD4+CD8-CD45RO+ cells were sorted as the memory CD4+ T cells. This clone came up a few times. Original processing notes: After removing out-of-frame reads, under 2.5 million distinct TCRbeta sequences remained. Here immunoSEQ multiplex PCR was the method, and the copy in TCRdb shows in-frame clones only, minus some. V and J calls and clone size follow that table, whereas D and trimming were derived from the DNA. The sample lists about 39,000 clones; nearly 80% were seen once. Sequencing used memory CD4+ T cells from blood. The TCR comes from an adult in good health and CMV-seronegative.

CDR3 in amino acids: CASSQGREAFF. The DNA of the CDR3 is TGTGCCAGCAGCCAGGGCCGAGAGGCTTTCTTT. V and J are TRBV6-5 and TRBJ1-1; the D gene is possibly TRBD1 (5 bases). Looked up from germline, CDR1 is MNHEY and CDR2 is SVGAGI. Trimming left V 6 bases short and J 11 bases short, with 13 bases between. The CDR3 covers 11 residues.